The 21 T cell receptor beta chains below were found in one sample sequenced in a study of blood T cells in healthy people across ages. A second PCR, run for roughly 6 to 11 cycles, used a sample-barcoded 5' primer plus a J-beta primer mix. MiXCR, applied by TCRdb to the 5' RACE reads, yields one record per CDR3 protein. Of about 1,500,000 distinct CDR3 sequences listed, about 28% were seen once; the top ten hold less than 9.5%. The specimen sequenced was blood. The source is a woman in her 30s in good health.

The CDR3 here is CASSPVGEPTEAFF. CDR3 nucleotide sequence: TGTGCCAGCAGCCCCGTCGGGGAACCCACTGAAGCTTTCTTT. This chain joins TRBV7-2 and TRBJ1-1; unclear D gene. The V end was cut by 5 bases, the J end by 4 bases, with 14 bases between. The V gene's germline CDR1 is SGHTA and CDR2 FQGNSA. The CDR3 is 14 residues long.

The chain recombines TRBV29-1 with TRBJ2-2, with a weak D call TRBD2 (6 bases). This CDR3 contains 15 residues. Deletions cut 7 bases from V and 6 bases from J, with 21 bases between. Germline loops: CDR1 SQVTM, CDR2 ANQGSEA. The DNA for the CDR3 is TGCAGCGCTGGGAGCGGACCGGGGGTCTCCGGGGAGCTGTTTTTT. Translating it yields CSAGSGPGVSGELFF.

This clonotype was seen many times. This CDR3 is CSASQRPGLATSYEQYF. In DNA, the CDR3 is TGCAGTGCTTCTCAACGCCCGGGACTAGCGACGTCCTACGAGCAGTACTTC. V usage is TRBV20-1 and J usage is TRBJ2-7; 10 bases match TRBD2. This CDR3 region has 17 residues. V gave up 5 bases and J gave up 1 base; unmatched junction bases: 14. Germline V gives CDR1 DFQATT, CDR2 SNEGSKA (reference sequence).

CDR3 residues: CSARDREITGELFF. The CDR3 bases are TGCAGTGCTCGGGACAGGGAGATCACCGGGGAGCTGTTTTTT. The chain carries TRBV20-1 and TRBJ2-2, with 9 bases that match TRBD1. The ends lost 5 bases at V and 4 bases at J; junction bases unmatched: 5. Germline values: CDR1 DFQATT, CDR2 SNEGSKA (reference sequence). The CDR3 covers 14 residues.

The V gene is TRBV7-2, the J gene TRBJ1-5; 7 nucleotides align to TRBD1. V was pared by 0 bases and J by 4 bases, with 3 bases of the junction left unmatched. CDR1 SGHTA and CDR2 FQGNSA come from the germline V gene. The CDR3 spans 15 residues. CDR3 nucleotides: TGTGCCAGCAGCTTAGCGGGACAGATTAATCAGCCCCAGCATTTT. Translated: CASSLAGQINQPQHF.

Turning to this clonotype: This likely reflects a read error, since a far larger clone is one base away. The chain links TRBV6-6 to TRBJ2-3, with a tentative D call TRBD2 (6 bases). V was pared by 5 bases and J by 1 base, with 7 bases between. Per the germline V gene, CDR1 is MNHNY and CDR2 is SVGAGI (reference sequence). This CDR3 has 13 amino acids. The CDR3 loop reads CASSAGCTDTQYF. The CDR3 DNA reads as TGTGCCAGCAGTGCGGGATGCACAGATACGCAGTATTTT.

This clonotype was counted ten times or more. The rearrangement joins TRBV7-9 to TRBJ2-1, with 10 bases fitting TRBD2. The CDR3 is 17 amino acids. V was clipped by 1 base and J by 8 bases; unmatched bases: 11. CDR1 and CDR2 (germline): SEHNR, FQNEAQ (reference sequence). The DNA of the CDR3 is TGTGCCAGCAGCTTAGGTGTAGCCCTAGCGGGGGATGATGAGCAGTTCTTC. Encoded protein: CASSLGVALAGDDEQFF.

In this sample, this clonotype turned up many times. The chain couples TRBV20-1 to TRBJ2-1; 9 bases agree with TRBD1. Germline V gene data show CDR1 as DFQATT and CDR2 as SNEGSKA (reference sequence). There are 15 residues in the CDR3. J lost 4 bases, V lost 3 bases, and 7 bases had no gene match. CDR3 coding DNA: TGCAGTGCTAGGGTGCCGGGACAGGGTTACAATGAGCAGTTCTTC. This codes for CSARVPGQGYNEQFF.

This clonotype was recorded a few times. The V and J genes are TRBV12-3 or TRBV12-4 and TRBJ1-3; D is uncertain. V lost 2 bases and J 2 bases, leaving 16 bases between the germline ends. The CDR3 spans 17 residues. The CDR3 coding sequence is TGTGCCAGCAGTTTATCGGACCTGGCCCTCACTGGAAACACCATATATTTT. It specifies CASSLSDLALTGNTIYF.

This clonotype was observed a handful of times. The chain couples TRBV9 to TRBJ2-3; TRBD2 matches at 7 bases. The junction had 8 bases not matched to a gene; V was cut back by 4 bases and J by 0 bases. Germline loops: CDR1 SGDLS, CDR2 YYNGEE. This CDR3 is 16 amino acids long. The CDR3 here is CASSSPKRGSTDTQYF. CDR3 DNA sequence: TGTGCCAGCAGCTCCCCCAAGCGGGGTAGCACAGATACGCAGTATTTT.

This clonotype was seen ten or more times. The rearrangement joins TRBV12-3 or TRBV12-4 to TRBJ2-4; 7 positions match TRBD1. This CDR3 is 13 amino acids long. J gave up 8 bases and V 4 bases, and 5 bases lay outside the gene matches. The CDR3 DNA sequence: TGTGCCAGCAGTTACAGGGGATGGGACATTCAGTACTTC. It specifies CASSYRGWDIQYF.

The V and J genes are TRBV6-5 and TRBJ2-3; tentatively, D is TRBD2 (6 bases). This CDR3 has 14 amino acids. CDR1 MNHEY and CDR2 SVGAGI come from the germline V gene. Trimming stripped 6 bases from V and 1 base from J, with 11 bases between. The CDR3 sequence: CASRFGTGTDTQYF. The CDR3 DNA is TGTGCCAGCAGATTCGGGACTGGCACAGATACGCAGTATTTT.

The chain recombines TRBV7-9 with TRBJ2-1; no definite D call. The CDR3 extends over 13 amino acids. Germline V CDR1 and CDR2: SEHNR, FQNEAQ (reference sequence). V lost 5 bases and J lost 4, with 9 bases in between. The CDR3 coding sequence is TGTGCCAGCAGCGTGGACGAGTACAATGAGCAGTTCTTC. It specifies CASSVDEYNEQFF.

This clonotype was counted only a few times. The V call is TRBV27, the J call TRBJ2-3, with D tentatively TRBD1 (7 bases). Deletions cut 10 bases from V and 3 bases from J, with 20 bases between. CDR1 and CDR2 (germline): MNHEY, SMNVEV (reference sequence). The CDR3 is 15 residues long. The CDR3 bases are TGTGCCACCCACCGATCAGGGGGGAGGACAGATACGCAGTATTTT. Translation: CATHRSGGRTDTQYF.

V and J are TRBV5-1 and TRBJ2-7, with TRBD1 matching 7 bases. Germline-derived CDR1 and CDR2 are SGHRS and YFSETQ. The CDR3 length is 13 residues. Unmatched junction bases numbered 13, after V lost 4 bases and J lost 12 bases. This CDR3 is CASSPGQDSRVYF. The CDR3 bases are TGCGCCAGCAGCCCAGGACAGGACAGCCGTGTGTACTTC.

The rearrangement links TRBV4-1 to TRBJ2-7; D unclear. CDR1 is MGHRA and CDR2 is YSYEKL in the germline V gene. With 0 bases removed from V and 4 bases from J, the gap between germline ends came to 13 bases. The CDR3 loop spans 15 amino acids. DNA for the CDR3: TGCGCCAGCAGCCAAGAGACCGCTAAGTATTACGAGCAGTACTTC. It is translated as CASSQETAKYYEQYF.

V gene TRBV25-1 combines with J gene TRBJ2-1, with 10 bases matching TRBD2. Germline V gene sequence: CDR1 MGHDK, CDR2 SYGVNS. V trimming: 2 bases; J trimming: 4 bases; junction bases outside the gene matches: 5. The CDR3 spans 16 residues. In nucleotides, the CDR3 is TGTGCCAGCAGTGAACGGCTAGCGGGAGCTTACAATGAGCAGTTCTTC. Translated, it gives CASSERLAGAYNEQFF.

The J gene is TRBJ2-4, the V gene TRBV20-1, with a possible D match to TRBD1 (6 bases). The CDR3 length is 13 residues. V gave up 1 base and J gave up 13 bases, with 17 bases separating them. Looked up from germline, CDR1 is DFQATT and CDR2 is SNEGSKA (reference sequence). CDR3 DNA: TGCAGTGCTAGAGGACAGGTAGACAATGAGCAGTACTTC. Translated: CSARGQVDNEQYF.

The J gene is TRBJ2-3, the V gene TRBV6-2 or TRBV6-3; TRBD2 agrees at 10 bases. Germline CDR1 and CDR2: MNHEY and SVGEGT. V lost 6 bases, J lost 4 bases, and 7 bases stayed unmatched. The CDR3 is 15 amino acids. Here the CDR3 DNA reads TGTGCCAGCAGCAAGTGGCTAGCGGGAGCAGATACGCAGTATTTT. Its translation: CASSKWLAGADTQYF.

The chain is built from TRBV6-5 and TRBJ1-6; D remains ambiguous. The V gene's germline CDR1 is MNHEY and CDR2 SVGAGI. There are 13 residues in the CDR3. The V end lost 2 bases, the J end lost 10 bases, and 9 bases lay between the germline ends. The CDR3 DNA is TGTGCCAGCAGTTACCCGCCGCGGTCACCCCTCCACTTT. This gives the protein CASSYPPRSPLHF.

This chain joins TRBV7-9 and TRBJ1-1; 7 bases match TRBD1. There are 13 residues in the CDR3. J was trimmed by 6 bases and V by 5 bases; bases with no gene match: 6. Germline CDR1 SEHNR, CDR2 FQNEAQ (reference sequence). In nucleotides, the CDR3 is TGTGCCAGCAGCGTGCAGGGGGACGCTGAAGCTTTCTTT. Translating gives CASSVQGDAEAFF.